These 23 T cell receptor beta chains were sequenced from one sample in a study of siplizumab effects on memory and regulatory T cells. Data came from immunoSEQ multiplex PCR; TCRdb stores just in-frame clones and leaves some out. The sample records about 120,000 clones, 80% to 95% being singletons. Sequencing was performed on CD4+ T cells sorted from blood. The receptors shown here come from a human donor in good health.

The genes are TRBV5-4 and TRBJ2-6, with unresolved D. Germline lookup yields CDR1 SGHNT and CDR2 YYREEE (reference sequence). The CDR3 contains 18 residues. Trimming took 0 bases from V and 0 from J, leaving 13 bases between them. The CDR3 bases are TGTGCCAGCAGCTTGGACACAGCTCTACCCTCTGGGGCCAACGTCCTGACTTTC. It translates to CASSLDTALPSGANVLTF. Combining the CDR3 with reference TRBV5-4 and TRBJ2-6 gives the whole variable domain ETGVTQSPTHLIKTRGQQVTLRCSSQSGHNTVSWYQQALGQGPQFIFQYYREEENGRGNFPPRFSGLQFPNYSSELNVNALELDDSALYLCASSLDTALPSGANVLTFGAGSRLTVL.

The chain employs TRBV4-1 and TRBJ1-2, with a weak D call TRBD1 (6 bases). The CDR3 consists of 16 residues. Trimming left V 1 base short and J 6 bases short, with 18 bases between. Germline V lookup: CDR1 MGHRA, CDR2 YSYEKL. The CDR3 DNA reads as TGCGCCAGCAGCCAAGCAAAGGGGGGGCGACCGGATGGCTACACCTTC. Protein sequence: CASSQAKGGRPDGYTF.

The rearrangement links TRBV11-3 to TRBJ2-1; 9 bases are a match to TRBD2. The germline V gene encodes CDR1 SGHNT and CDR2 YENEEA. This CDR3 is 18 amino acids long. Trimming at V came to 5 bases and at J to 7 bases, leaving 18 bases not matched to a gene. This CDR3 is CASSPSPSAGGPGNEQFF. Written as DNA, the CDR3 is TGTGCCAGCAGCCCAAGCCCGTCAGCGGGAGGCCCAGGGAATGAGCAGTTCTTC.

This sequence joins TRBV7-9 and TRBJ1-2, with 7 bases matching TRBD1. The germline V gene has CDR1 SEHNR and CDR2 FQNEAQ (reference sequence). Trimming cost V 3 bases and J 8 bases; bases outside gene matches: 12. This CDR3 comprises 15 residues. CDR3 region: CASSLGTVNNQGYTF. CDR3 DNA sequence: TGTGCCAGCAGCTTGGGGACAGTTAATAATCAAGGCTACACCTTC.

This clone was seen only once. Different DNA sequences within this sample yield the same CDR3. The CDR3 DNA reads TGTGCCAGCAGTTATGGCGGGAGTACCGGGGAGCTGTTTTTT. Its protein is CASSYGGSTGELFF. The V gene is TRBV6-5, the J gene TRBJ2-2; 7 bases are a match to TRBD2. J gave up 5 bases and V 3 bases, and 3 bases lay outside the gene matches. The germline V gene has CDR1 MNHEY and CDR2 SVGAGI. CDR3 length: 14 amino acids.

The V call is TRBV30, the J call TRBJ1-1, with unresolved D. Germline V lookup: CDR1 GTSNPN, CDR2 SVGIG (reference sequence). The length of the CDR3 is 12 residues. The ends were cut back, 4 bases at V and 0 bases at J, with 6 bases in the middle. CDR3 coding DNA: TGTGCCTGGACCGTCTTGAACACTGAAGCTTTCTTT. It is translated as CAWTVLNTEAFF.

The V gene is TRBV7-9, the J gene TRBJ2-5, with a possible D match to TRBD1 (6 bases). The CDR3 length is 14 residues. Germline loops: CDR1 SEHNR, CDR2 FQNEAQ (reference sequence). V shed 10 bases and J shed 0 bases, with 15 bases lying between them. CDR3 coding DNA: TGTGCCATTCAGGGGACGCCGTACCAAGAGACCCAGTACTTC. It yields the protein CAIQGTPYQETQYF.

The chain uses TRBV18 and TRBJ2-2; unclear D gene. The germline V and J ends were trimmed by 4 bases and 0 bases, with 12 bases remaining between them. The germline CDR1 and CDR2 sequences are KGHSH and LQKENI. The CDR3 is 16 amino acids. The CDR3 region is CASSLQQRSNTGELFF. In DNA form, the CDR3 reads TGTGCCAGCTCACTTCAGCAGAGGTCGAACACCGGGGAGCTGTTTTTT.

This chain joins TRBV27 and TRBJ2-1; D call uncertain. Trimming pared 6 bases from V and 5 bases from J, leaving 14 bases between. Germline values: CDR1 MNHEY, CDR2 SMNVEV (reference sequence). The CDR3 is 14 residues long. In DNA, the CDR3 is TGTGCCAGCAGCTCTGTGGGTGTACACAATGAGCAGTTCTTC. Translated, it gives CASSSVGVHNEQFF.

This chain connects TRBV6-1 to TRBJ2-7; D is perhaps TRBD1 (6 bases). The CDR3 has 17 residues. Germline assignment: CDR1 MNHNS and CDR2 SASEGT. Trimming left V 4 bases short and J 2 bases short, with 21 bases between. The DNA of the CDR3 is TGTGCCAGCAGTGTTTTTAGAGGGCCAGGGGCGGCCTACGAGCAGTACTTC. Encoded protein: CASSVFRGPGAAYEQYF.

The chain uses TRBV10-3 and TRBJ1-5, with 10 bases aligning to TRBD1. V dropped 10 bases and J dropped 1; count of bases not matched to a gene: 4. CDR3 length: 14 amino acids. The germline V gene has CDR1 ENHRY and CDR2 SYGVKD. CDR3 nucleotide sequence: TGTGCCACCGGGACAGGGGTAAGCAATCAGCCCCAGCATTTT. Protein sequence: CATGTGVSNQPQHF.

This rearrangement joins TRBV18 to TRBJ1-1; 7 bases are shared with TRBD1. The CDR3 extends over 16 amino acids. In germline, CDR1 is KGHSH, CDR2 LQKENI. V shed 6 bases, J shed 4 bases, and the junction held 14 bases outside the gene matches. CDR3 sequence: CASSLTGDGGGTEAFF. In nucleotides, the CDR3 is TGTGCCAGCTCTCTCACAGGGGACGGTGGTGGCACTGAAGCTTTCTTT. Together with reference TRBV18 and TRBJ1-1, the CDR3 gives the full variable domain: NAGVMQNPRHLVRRRGQEARLRCSPMKGHSHVYWYRQLPEEGLKFMVYLQKENIIDESGMPKERFSAEFPKEGPSILRIQQVVRGDSAAYFCASSLTGDGGGTEAFFGQGTRLTVV.

The rearrangement joins TRBV19 to TRBJ1-1; 9 bases map to TRBD1. The CDR3 consists of 13 residues. CDR1 is LNHDA and CDR2 is SQIVND in the germline V gene (reference sequence). With V trimmed by 10 bases and J by 1 base, 4 bases remained unmatched. The CDR3 reads CATQQGANTEAFF. In DNA form, the CDR3 reads TGTGCCACTCAACAGGGGGCGAACACTGAAGCTTTCTTT.

V and J are TRBV11-2 and TRBJ2-5; 8 bases match TRBD2. The length of the CDR3 is 15 residues. Germline loops: CDR1 SGHAT, CDR2 FQNNGV. With V trimmed by 5 bases and J by 5 bases, 10 bases remained unmatched. The chain's CDR3 is CASSLIPGGRETQYF. Here the CDR3 DNA reads TGTGCCAGCAGCCTAATCCCGGGGGGGCGGGAGACCCAGTACTTC.

A few counts support this clone. This rearrangement joins TRBV7-9 to TRBJ1-2, with D possibly matching TRBD1 (6 bases). CDR1 and CDR2 from the germline V gene are SEHNR and FQNEAQ (reference sequence). The V end was cut by 3 bases, the J end by 6 bases, with 14 bases between. The CDR3 loop spans 14 amino acids. This chain's CDR3 is CASSFVLGAHGYTF. The CDR3 coding sequence is TGTGCCAGCAGCTTCGTGTTGGGGGCGCATGGCTACACCTTC. Together with reference TRBV7-9 and TRBJ1-2, the CDR3 gives the full variable domain: DTGVSQNPRHKITKRGQNVTFRCDPISEHNRLYWYRQTLGQGPEFLTYFQNEAQLEKSRLLSDRFSAERPKGSFSTLEIQRTEQGDSAMYLCASSFVLGAHGYTFGSGTRLTVV.

V gene TRBV7-8 combines with J gene TRBJ1-5; D possibly corresponds to TRBD1 (6 bases). V was clipped by 6 bases and J by 1 base, with 22 bases between them. The CDR3 is made up of 18 amino acids. CDR1 and CDR2 from the germline V gene are SGHVS and FQNEAQ. CDR3: CASSDNQGREGSNQPQHF. Here the CDR3 DNA reads TGTGCCAGCAGTGACAACCAGGGGCGAGAAGGGAGCAATCAGCCCCAGCATTTT.

Here the CDR3 DNA reads TGTGCCAGCTCACCCCGGGAGCCAATCGGAGAAAAACTGTTTTTT. This translates into CASSPREPIGEKLFF. The J gene is TRBJ1-4, the V gene TRBV18; D gene uncertain. The V end lost 3 bases, the J end lost 8 bases, and 16 bases lay between the germline ends. This CDR3 region has 15 residues. Germline CDR1 and CDR2: KGHSH and LQKENI.

The chain employs TRBV6-1 and TRBJ1-5; D not resolved. The CDR3 loop spans 15 amino acids. Germline V gene data show CDR1 as MNHNS and CDR2 as SASEGT. Trimming cost V 5 bases and J 3 bases, with 14 bases left between them. The CDR3 sequence is CASSFTGNPNQPQHF. The CDR3 DNA reads as TGTGCCAGCAGTTTTACCGGCAACCCCAATCAGCCCCAGCATTTT.

The chain couples TRBV7-2 to TRBJ2-7; D gene ambiguous. The germline V gene has CDR1 SGHTA and CDR2 FQGNSA. The CDR3 consists of 17 residues. Trimming pared 5 bases from V and 0 bases from J, leaving 20 bases between. The CDR3 DNA follows: TGTGCCAGCAGCCCCTCTTTTGGTAGTTACGGCTCCTACGAGCAGTACTTC. This encodes CASSPSFGSYGSYEQYF.

The chain recombines TRBV5-1 with TRBJ2-5; unclear D gene. V lost 0 bases, J lost 1 base, and 7 bases lay in between. The germline V gene has CDR1 SGHRS and CDR2 YFSETQ. The CDR3 totals 14 residues. CDR3: CASSLDPSQETQYF. As DNA, the CDR3 is TGCGCCAGCAGCTTGGACCCCAGCCAAGAGACCCAGTACTTC.

V is TRBV6-4 and J is TRBJ1-5; unclear D gene. The CDR3 covers 14 residues. Germline V gene lookup returns CDR1 MRHNA and CDR2 SNTAGT. V lost 6 bases, J lost 4 bases, and 13 bases lay in between. CDR3 DNA sequence: TGTGCCAGCAGCTACAAGGACCCTAATCAGCCCCAGCATTTT. Its protein product is CASSYKDPNQPQHF.

This chain connects TRBV19 to TRBJ1-4, with D perhaps TRBD1 (6 bases). This CDR3 region has 15 residues. The V end lost 5 bases, the J end lost 4 bases, and 14 bases lay between the germline ends. Germline-derived CDR1 and CDR2 are LNHDA and SQIVND (reference sequence). The CDR3 spells CASSATGNFNEKLFF. CDR3 coding DNA: TGTGCCAGTAGTGCTACAGGGAATTTTAATGAAAAACTGTTTTTT.

This rearrangement joins TRBV28 to TRBJ2-7, with a tentative D call TRBD1 (6 bases). This CDR3 comprises 15 residues. The V gene lost 2 bases and the J gene lost 3 bases, with 14 bases spanning the gap. The germline CDR1 and CDR2 sequences are MDHEN and SYDVKM. The CDR3, as DNA: TGTGCCAGCAGTTTAGAGAACGGACAGCTCTACGAGCAGTACTTC. As protein: CASSLENGQLYEQYF.